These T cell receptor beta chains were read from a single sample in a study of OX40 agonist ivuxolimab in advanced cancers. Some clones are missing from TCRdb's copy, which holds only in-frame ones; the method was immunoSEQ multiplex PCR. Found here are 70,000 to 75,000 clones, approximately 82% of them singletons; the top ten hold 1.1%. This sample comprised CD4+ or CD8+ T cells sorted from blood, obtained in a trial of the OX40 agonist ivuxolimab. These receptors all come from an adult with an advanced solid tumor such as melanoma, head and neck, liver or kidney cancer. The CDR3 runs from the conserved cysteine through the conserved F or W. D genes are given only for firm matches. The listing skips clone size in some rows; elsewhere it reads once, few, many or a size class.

CDR3 protein: CASGPPGVNIQYF
CDR3 DNA: TGTGCTAGTGGCCCTCCCGGGGTAAACATTCAGTACTTC
V gene: TRBV12-5
J gene: TRBJ2-4
clone size: .
D gene: .

CDR3 protein: CASSFRTGGTEAFF
CDR3 DNA: TGTGCCAGCAGCTTCCGGACCGGGGGCACTGAAGCTTTCTTT
V gene: TRBV7-9
J gene: TRBJ1-1
clone size: once
D gene: .

CDR3 protein: CASSFLEGSARPRDTQYF
CDR3 DNA: TGTGCCAGCAGCTTTCTTGAGGGGTCAGCGCGTCCTCGGGATACGCAGTATTTT
V gene: TRBV7-2
J gene: TRBJ2-3
clone size: .
D gene: .

CDR3 protein: CSVVYRFGKLFF
CDR3 DNA: TGCAGCGTTGTATACCGGTTCGGAAAACTGTTTTTT
V gene: TRBV29-1
J gene: TRBJ1-4
clone size: .
D gene: .

CDR3 protein: CASSLDPKNTEAFF
CDR3 DNA: TGTGCCAGCAGCTTAGACCCCAAGAACACTGAAGCTTTCTTT
V gene: TRBV7-2
J gene: TRBJ1-1
clone size: few
D gene: .

CDR3 protein: CASSESSGASSYEQYF
CDR3 DNA: TGCGCCAGCAGTGAGTCATCCGGGGCGAGCTCCTACGAGCAGTACTTC
V gene: TRBV10-1
J gene: TRBJ2-7
clone size: .
D gene: .

CDR3 protein: CASSSSSAWGNQPQHF
CDR3 DNA: TGTGCCAGCAGCTCCTCCTCCGCCTGGGGGAATCAGCCCCAGCATTTT
V gene: TRBV7-9
J gene: TRBJ1-5
clone size: few
D gene: .

CDR3 protein: CASSLANRRTGTGSTDTQYF
CDR3 DNA: TGTGCCAGCAGCTTAGCGAACCGTAGAACCGGGACAGGAAGCACAGATACGCAGTATTTT
V gene: TRBV7-2
J gene: TRBJ2-3
clone size: once
D gene: TRBD1

CDR3 protein: CASSLDPAQETQYF
CDR3 DNA: TGCGCCAGCAGCTTGGATCCTGCCCAAGAGACCCAGTACTTC
V gene: TRBV5-1
J gene: TRBJ2-5
clone size: .
D gene: .

CDR3 protein: CASSSQQGETEAFF
CDR3 DNA: TGTGCCAGCAGCTCTCAACAGGGGGAAACTGAAGCTTTCTTT
V gene: TRBV7-9
J gene: TRBJ1-1
clone size: .
D gene: TRBD1

CDR3 protein: CASSLSVGTPTEAFF
CDR3 DNA: TGTGCCAGCAGCCTTTCGGTAGGGACACCGACTGAAGCTTTCTTT
V gene: TRBV7-2
J gene: TRBJ1-1
clone size: .
D gene: .

CDR3 protein: CASSLGTSGDNEQFF
CDR3 DNA: TGTGCCAGCAGCTTAGGGACTAGCGGGGACAATGAGCAGTTCTTC
V gene: TRBV11-3
J gene: TRBJ2-1
clone size: once
D gene: TRBD2

CDR3 protein: CASSQGLSSSYNEQFF
CDR3 DNA: TGTGCCAGCAGCCAAGGACTTTCGAGCTCCTACAATGAGCAGTTCTTC
V gene: TRBV11-3
J gene: TRBJ2-1
clone size: .
D gene: .